This T cell receptor (beta chain) was captured in a study of cytomegalovirus exposure and HLA in healthy donors. The study ran its PCR with 60 Vbeta and 13 Jbeta primers. TCRdb keeps only in-frame clones here, not all; method: immunoSEQ multiplex PCR. Its clone listing holds more than 95,000 clones. Trimming removed 6 bases at V and 4 bases at J, with 12 bases between. The germline gives CDR1 MNHEY, CDR2 SVGAGI. The CDR3 is 13 amino acids. The rearrangement uses TRBV6-5 and TRBJ1-2; no clear D gene. Material: PBMCs. The clonotype comes from a man aged 35 to 55 in good health and CMV-seronegative. The CDR3 is CASSKGEGYGYTF. CDR3 bases: TGTGCCAGCAGCAAGGGCGAGGGCTATGGCTACACCTTC.